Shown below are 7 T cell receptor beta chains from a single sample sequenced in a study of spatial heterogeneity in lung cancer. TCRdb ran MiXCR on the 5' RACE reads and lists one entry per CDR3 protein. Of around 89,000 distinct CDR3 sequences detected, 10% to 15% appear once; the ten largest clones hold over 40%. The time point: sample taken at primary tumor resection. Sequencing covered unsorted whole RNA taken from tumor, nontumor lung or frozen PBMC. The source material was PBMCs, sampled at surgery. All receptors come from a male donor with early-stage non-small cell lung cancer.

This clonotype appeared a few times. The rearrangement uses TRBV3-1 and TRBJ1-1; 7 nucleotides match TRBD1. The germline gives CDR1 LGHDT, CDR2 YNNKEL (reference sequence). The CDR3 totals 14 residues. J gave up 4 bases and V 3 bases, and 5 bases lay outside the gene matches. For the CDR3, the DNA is TGTGCCAGCAGCCAGGGTACAGGGGCCACTGAAGCTTTCTTT. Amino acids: CASSQGTGATEAFF. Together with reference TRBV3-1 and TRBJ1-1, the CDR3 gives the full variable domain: DTAVSQTPKYLVTQMGNDKSIKCEQNLGHDTMYWYKQDSKKFLKIMFSYNNKELIINETVPNRFSPKSPDKAHLNLHINSLELGDSAVYFCASSQGTGATEAFFGQGTRLTVV.

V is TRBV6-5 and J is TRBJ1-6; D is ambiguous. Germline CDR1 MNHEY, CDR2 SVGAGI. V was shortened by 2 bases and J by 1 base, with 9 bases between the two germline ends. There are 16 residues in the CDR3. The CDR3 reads CASSYGSGSYNSPLHF. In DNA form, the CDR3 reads TGTGCCAGCAGTTACGGGTCGGGTTCCTATAATTCACCCCTCCACTTT.

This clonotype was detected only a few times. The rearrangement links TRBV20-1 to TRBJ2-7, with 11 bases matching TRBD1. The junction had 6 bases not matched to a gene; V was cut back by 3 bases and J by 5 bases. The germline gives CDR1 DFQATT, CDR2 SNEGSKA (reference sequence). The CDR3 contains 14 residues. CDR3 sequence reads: CSASRDRGVNEQYF. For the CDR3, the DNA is TGCAGTGCTAGCCGGGACAGGGGGGTCAACGAGCAGTACTTC.

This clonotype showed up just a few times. CDR3 nucleotides: TGTGCCAGCAGCCGGGGAGGGGGTACGCAGTATTTT. It codes for CASSRGGGTQYF. This sequence joins TRBV12-3 or TRBV12-4 and TRBJ2-3; D may be TRBD2 (7 bases). V lost 6 bases and J 8 bases, leaving 12 bases between the germline ends. The CDR3 sequence is 12 residues long.

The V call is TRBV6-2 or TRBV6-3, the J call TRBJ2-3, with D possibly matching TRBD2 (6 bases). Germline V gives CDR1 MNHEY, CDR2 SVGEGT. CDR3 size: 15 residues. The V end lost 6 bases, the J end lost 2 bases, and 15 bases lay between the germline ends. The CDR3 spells CASSQTSISTDTQYF. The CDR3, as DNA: TGTGCCAGCAGCCAAACTAGCATCTCCACAGATACGCAGTATTTT.

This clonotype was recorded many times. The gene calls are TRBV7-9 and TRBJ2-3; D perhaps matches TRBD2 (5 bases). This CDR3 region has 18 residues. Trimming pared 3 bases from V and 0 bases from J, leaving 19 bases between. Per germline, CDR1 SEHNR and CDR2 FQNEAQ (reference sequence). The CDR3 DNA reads TGTGCCAGCAGCTTCACGACGGGGTCGAGAGCTAGCACAGATACGCAGTATTTT. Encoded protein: CASSFTTGSRASTDTQYF. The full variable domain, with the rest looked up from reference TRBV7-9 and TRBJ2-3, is DTGVSQNPRHKITKRGQNVTFRCDPISEHNRLYWYRQTLGQGPEFLTYFQNEAQLEKSRLLSDRFSAERPKGSFSTLEIQRTEQGDSAMYLCASSFTTGSRASTDTQYFGPGTRLTVL.

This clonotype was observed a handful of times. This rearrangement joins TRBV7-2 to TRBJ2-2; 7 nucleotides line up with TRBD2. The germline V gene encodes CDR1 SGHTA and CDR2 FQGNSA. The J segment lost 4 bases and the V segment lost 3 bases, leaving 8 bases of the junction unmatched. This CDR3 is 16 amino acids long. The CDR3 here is CASSFNGGSSTGELFF. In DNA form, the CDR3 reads TGTGCCAGCAGCTTTAACGGGGGGAGTTCCACCGGGGAGCTGTTTTTT.